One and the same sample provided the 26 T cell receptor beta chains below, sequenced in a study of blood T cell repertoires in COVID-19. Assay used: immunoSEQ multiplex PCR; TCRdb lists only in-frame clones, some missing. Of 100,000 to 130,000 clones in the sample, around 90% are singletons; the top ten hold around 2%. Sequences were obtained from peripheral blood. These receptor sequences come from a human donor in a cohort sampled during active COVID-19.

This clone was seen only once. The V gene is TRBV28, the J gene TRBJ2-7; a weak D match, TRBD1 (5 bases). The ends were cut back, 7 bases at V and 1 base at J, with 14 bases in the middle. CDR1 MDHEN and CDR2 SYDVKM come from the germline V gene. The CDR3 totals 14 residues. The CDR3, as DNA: TGTGCCAGCACACGATCGACAGTATCCTACGAGCAGTACTTC. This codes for CASTRSTVSYEQYF.

CDR3 sequence (DNA): TGTGCCAGAAGCTTGATACGGACAGAGGATAACAATCAGCCCCAGCATTTT. This translates into CARSLIRTEDNNQPQHF. The chain combines TRBV5-3 with TRBJ1-5; weak D call: TRBD1 (6 bases). TRBV5-3 is an open reading frame whose function is uncertain. This CDR3 comprises 17 residues. V was cut by 1 base and J by 3 bases, with 17 bases left in between.

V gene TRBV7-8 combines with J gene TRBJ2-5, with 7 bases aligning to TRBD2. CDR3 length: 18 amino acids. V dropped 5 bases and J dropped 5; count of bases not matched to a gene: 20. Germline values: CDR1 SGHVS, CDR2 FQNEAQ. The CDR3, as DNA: TGTGCCAGCAGCCTGGGGGACTACAGACGTTACTTACGCGAGACCCAGTACTTC. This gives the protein CASSLGDYRRYLRETQYF.

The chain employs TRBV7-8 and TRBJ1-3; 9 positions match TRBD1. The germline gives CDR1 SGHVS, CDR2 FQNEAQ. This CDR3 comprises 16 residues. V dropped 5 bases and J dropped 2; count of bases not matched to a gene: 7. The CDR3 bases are TGTGCCAGCAGCCCCGGGACAGGGAGGACTGGAAACACCATATATTTT. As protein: CASSPGTGRTGNTIYF.

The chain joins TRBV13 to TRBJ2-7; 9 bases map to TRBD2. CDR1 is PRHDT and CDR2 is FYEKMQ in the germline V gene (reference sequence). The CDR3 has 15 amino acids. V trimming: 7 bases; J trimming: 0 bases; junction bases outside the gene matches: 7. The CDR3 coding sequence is TGTGCCAGCACCCTTAGCGGGAGAAGCTCCTACGAGCAGTACTTC. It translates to CASTLSGRSSYEQYF.

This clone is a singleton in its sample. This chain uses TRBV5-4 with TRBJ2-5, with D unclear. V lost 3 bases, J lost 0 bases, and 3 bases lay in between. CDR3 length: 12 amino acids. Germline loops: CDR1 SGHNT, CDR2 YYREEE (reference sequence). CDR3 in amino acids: CASSSNQETQYF. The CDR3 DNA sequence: TGTGCCAGCAGCTCTAACCAAGAGACCCAGTACTTC.

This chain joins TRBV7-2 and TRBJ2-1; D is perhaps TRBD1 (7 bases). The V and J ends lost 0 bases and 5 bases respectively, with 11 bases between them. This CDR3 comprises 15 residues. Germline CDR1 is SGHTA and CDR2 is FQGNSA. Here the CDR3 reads CASSLAGGTDNEQFF. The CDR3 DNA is TGTGCCAGCAGCTTAGCGGGCGGGACAGACAATGAGCAGTTCTTC. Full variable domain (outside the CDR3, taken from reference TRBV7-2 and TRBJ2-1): GAGVSQSPSNKVTEKGKDVELRCDPISGHTALYWYRQSLGQGLEFLIYFQGNSAPDKSGLPSDRFSAERTGGSVSTLTIQRTQQEDSAVYLCASSLAGGTDNEQFFGPGTRLTVL.

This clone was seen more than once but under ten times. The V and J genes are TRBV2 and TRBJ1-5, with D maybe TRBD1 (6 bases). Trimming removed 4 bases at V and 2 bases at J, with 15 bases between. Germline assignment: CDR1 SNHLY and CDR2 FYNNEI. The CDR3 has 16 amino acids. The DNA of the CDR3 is TGTGCCAGCAGTGCTGGGGTGAGACAGGGCAATCAGCCCCAGCATTTT. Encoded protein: CASSAGVRQGNQPQHF.

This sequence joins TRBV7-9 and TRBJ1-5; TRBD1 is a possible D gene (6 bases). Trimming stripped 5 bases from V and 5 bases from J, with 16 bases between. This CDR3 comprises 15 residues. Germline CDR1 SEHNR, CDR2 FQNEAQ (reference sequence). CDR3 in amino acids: CASSKGHRDDQPQHF. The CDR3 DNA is TGTGCCAGCAGCAAGGGACACCGGGACGATCAGCCCCAGCATTTT.

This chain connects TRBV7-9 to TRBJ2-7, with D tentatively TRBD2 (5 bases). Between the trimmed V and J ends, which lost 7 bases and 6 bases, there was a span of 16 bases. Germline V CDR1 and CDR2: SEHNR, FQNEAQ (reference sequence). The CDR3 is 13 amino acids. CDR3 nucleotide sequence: TGTGCCAGCAATCCTCACGGAGGTGTCGAGCAGTACTTC. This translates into CASNPHGGVEQYF. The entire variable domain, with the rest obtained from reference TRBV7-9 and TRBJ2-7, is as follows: DTGVSQNPRHKITKRGQNVTFRCDPISEHNRLYWYRQTLGQGPEFLTYFQNEAQLEKSRLLSDRFSAERPKGSFSTLEIQRTEQGDSAMYLCASNPHGGVEQYFGPGTRLTVT.

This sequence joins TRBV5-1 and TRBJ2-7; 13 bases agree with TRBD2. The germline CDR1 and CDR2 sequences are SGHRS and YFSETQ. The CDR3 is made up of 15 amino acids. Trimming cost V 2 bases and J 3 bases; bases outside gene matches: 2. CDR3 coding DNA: TGCGCCAGCAGCTTTGGGACTAGCGGGGTCTACGAGCAGTACTTC. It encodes CASSFGTSGVYEQYF. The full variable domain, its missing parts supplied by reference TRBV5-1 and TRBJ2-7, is KAGVTQTPRYLIKTRGQQVTLSCSPISGHRSVSWYQQTPGQGLQFLFEYFSETQRNKGNFPGRFSGRQFSNSRSEMNVSTLELGDSALYLCASSFGTSGVYEQYFGPGTRLTVT.

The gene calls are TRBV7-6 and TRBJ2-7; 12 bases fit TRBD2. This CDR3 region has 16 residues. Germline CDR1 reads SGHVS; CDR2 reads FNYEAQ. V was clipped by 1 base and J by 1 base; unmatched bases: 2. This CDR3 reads CASSLGGLAGSYEQYF. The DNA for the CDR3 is TGTGCCAGCAGCTTAGGCGGACTAGCGGGATCCTACGAGCAGTACTTC.

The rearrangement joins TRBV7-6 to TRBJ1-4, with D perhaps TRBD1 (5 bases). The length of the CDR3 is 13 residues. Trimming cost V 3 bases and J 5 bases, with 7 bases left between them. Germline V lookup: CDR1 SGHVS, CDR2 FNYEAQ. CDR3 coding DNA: TGTGCCAGCAGCTTGGGGGGAAATGAAAAACTGTTTTTT. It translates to CASSLGGNEKLFF.

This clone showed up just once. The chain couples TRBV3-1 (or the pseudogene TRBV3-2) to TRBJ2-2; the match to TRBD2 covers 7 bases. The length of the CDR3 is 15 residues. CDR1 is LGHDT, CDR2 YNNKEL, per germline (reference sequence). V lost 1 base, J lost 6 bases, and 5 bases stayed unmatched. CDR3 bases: TGTGCCAGCAGCCAAGTTCCGGGGGGACCCGGGGAGCTGTTTTTT. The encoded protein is CASSQVPGGPGELFF.

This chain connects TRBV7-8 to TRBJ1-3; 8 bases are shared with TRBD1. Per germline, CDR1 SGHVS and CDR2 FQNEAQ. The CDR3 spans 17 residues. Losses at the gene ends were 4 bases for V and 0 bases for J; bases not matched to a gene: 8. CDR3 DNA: TGTGCCAGCAGCTCCCGGACAGGGCAAAACTCTGGAAACACCATATATTTT. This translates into CASSSRTGQNSGNTIYF. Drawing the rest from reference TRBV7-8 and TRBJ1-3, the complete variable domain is GAGVSQSPRYKVAKRGQDVALRCDPISGHVSLFWYQQALGQGPEFLTYFQNEAQLDKSGLPSDRFFAERPEGSVSTLKIQRTQQEDSAVYLCASSSRTGQNSGNTIYFGEGSWLTVV.

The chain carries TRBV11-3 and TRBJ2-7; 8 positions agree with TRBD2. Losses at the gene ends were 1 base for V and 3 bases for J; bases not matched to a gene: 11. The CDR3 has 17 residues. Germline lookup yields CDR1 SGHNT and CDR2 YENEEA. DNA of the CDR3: TGTGCCAGCAGCTTAGGTTTTTTGCGGGAGGCTCGCTACGAGCAGTACTTC. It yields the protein CASSLGFLREARYEQYF.

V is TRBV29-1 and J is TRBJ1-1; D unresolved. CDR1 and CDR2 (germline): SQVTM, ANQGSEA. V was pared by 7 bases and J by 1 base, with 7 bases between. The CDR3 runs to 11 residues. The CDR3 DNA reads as TGCAGCGGCGGTTGGAACACTGAAGCTTTCTTT. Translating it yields CSGGWNTEAFF.

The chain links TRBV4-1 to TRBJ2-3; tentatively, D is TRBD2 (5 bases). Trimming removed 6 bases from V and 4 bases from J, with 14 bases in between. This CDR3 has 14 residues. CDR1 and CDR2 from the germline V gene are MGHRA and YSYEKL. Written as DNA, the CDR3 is TGCGCCAGCAGTACGGCGGGTGGGGCAGATACGCAGTATTTT. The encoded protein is CASSTAGGADTQYF.

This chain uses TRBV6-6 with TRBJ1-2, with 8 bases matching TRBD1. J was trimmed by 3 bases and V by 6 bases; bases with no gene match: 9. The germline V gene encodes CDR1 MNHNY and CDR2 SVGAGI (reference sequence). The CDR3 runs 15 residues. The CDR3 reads CASSPPGTGDYGYTF. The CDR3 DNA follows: TGTGCCAGCAGCCCGCCTGGGACAGGCGACTATGGCTACACCTTC.

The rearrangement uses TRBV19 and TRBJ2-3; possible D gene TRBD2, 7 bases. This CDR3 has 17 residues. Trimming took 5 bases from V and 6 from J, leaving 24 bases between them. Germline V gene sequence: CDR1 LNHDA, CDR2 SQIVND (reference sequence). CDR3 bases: TGTGCCAGTAGTGCTGACGTGGGGGGGGCCGGATCGGATACGCAGTATTTT. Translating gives CASSADVGGAGSDTQYF.

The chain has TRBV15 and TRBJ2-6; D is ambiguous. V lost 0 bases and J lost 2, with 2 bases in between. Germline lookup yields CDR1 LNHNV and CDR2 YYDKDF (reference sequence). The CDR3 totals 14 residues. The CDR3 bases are TGTGCCACCAGCAGAGATACTGGGGCCAACGTCCTGACTTTC. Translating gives CATSRDTGANVLTF.

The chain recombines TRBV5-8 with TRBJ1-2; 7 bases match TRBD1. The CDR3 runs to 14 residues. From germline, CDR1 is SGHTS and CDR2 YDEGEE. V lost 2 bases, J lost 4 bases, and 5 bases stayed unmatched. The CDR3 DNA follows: TGTGCCAGCAGCTTCGGGACAGCACTCTATGGCTACACCTTC. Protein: CASSFGTALYGYTF.

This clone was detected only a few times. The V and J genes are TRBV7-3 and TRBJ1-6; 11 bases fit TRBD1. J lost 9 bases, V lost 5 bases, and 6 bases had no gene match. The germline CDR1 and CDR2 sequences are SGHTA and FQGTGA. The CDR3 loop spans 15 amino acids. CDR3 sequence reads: CASSPGQGASSPLHF. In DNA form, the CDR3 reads TGTGCCAGCAGCCCCGGACAGGGGGCGAGTTCACCCCTCCACTTT.

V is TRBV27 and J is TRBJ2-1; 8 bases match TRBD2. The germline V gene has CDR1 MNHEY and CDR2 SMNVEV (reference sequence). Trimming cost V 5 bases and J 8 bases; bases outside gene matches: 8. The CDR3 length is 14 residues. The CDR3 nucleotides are TGTGCCAGCAGTCGCCGGGGGGGGCGAGATGAGCAGTTCTTC. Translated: CASSRRGGRDEQFF.

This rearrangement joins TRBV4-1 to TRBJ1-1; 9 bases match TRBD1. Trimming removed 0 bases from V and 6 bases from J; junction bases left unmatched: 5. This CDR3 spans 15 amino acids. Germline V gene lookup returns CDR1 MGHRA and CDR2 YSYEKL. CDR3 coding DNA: TGCGCCAGCAGCCAAGAAGGGACAGGGTCGGCTGAAGCTTTCTTT. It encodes CASSQEGTGSAEAFF.

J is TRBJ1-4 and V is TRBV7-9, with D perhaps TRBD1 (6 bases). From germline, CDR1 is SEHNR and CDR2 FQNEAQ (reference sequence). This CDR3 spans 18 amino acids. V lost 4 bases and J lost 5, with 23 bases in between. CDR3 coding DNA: TGTGCCAGCAGCTCCCCGGGGGGCAGGACCCTGCGGAATGAAAAACTGTTTTTT. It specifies CASSSPGGRTLRNEKLFF.